One and the same sample provided the 9 T cell receptor beta chains below, sequenced in a study of OX40 agonist ivuxolimab in advanced cancers. Library creation used the immunoSEQ multiplex PCR assay. The immuneACCESS repertoire file appears here via TCRdb, limited to in-frame rearrangements. These files lack a portion of the clones; in checked studies, under half of the deficit traces to unresolved V genes, and the cause of the others is not known. This sample gives tens of thousands of clones in total; 70% to 90% of them show up just once. The ten largest make up 0.4% to 0.65% of the sample. The source was CD4+ or CD8+ T cells sorted from blood, collected in a trial of the OX40 agonist ivuxolimab. These receptors were obtained from an adult with an advanced solid tumor such as melanoma, head and neck, liver or kidney cancer.

The rearrangement joins TRBV30 to TRBJ2-5; D possibly uses TRBD1 or TRBD2 (5 bases each). V was pared by 1 base and J by 5 bases, with 11 bases between. The CDR3 covers 13 residues. CDR1 and CDR2 (germline): GTSNPN, SVGIG (reference sequence). The CDR3: CAWSAGGFETQYF. The CDR3 DNA follows: TGTGCCTGGAGTGCTGGGGGTTTTGAGACCCAGTACTTC. Combining the CDR3 with reference TRBV30 and TRBJ2-5 gives the whole variable domain SQTIHQWPATLVQPVGSPLSLECTVEGTSNPNLYWYRQAAGRGLQLLFYSVGIGQISSEVPQNLSASRPQDRQFILSSKKLLLSDSGFYLCAWSAGGFETQYFGPGTRLLVL.

V is TRBV4-1 and J is TRBJ2-1; D remains unclear. Trimming took 0 bases from V and 12 from J, leaving 12 bases between them. The CDR3 is made up of 13 amino acids. In germline, CDR1 is MGHRA, CDR2 YSYEKL. DNA for the CDR3: TGCGCCAGCAGCCAAGACCCGAGTGGGCGGCAGTTCTTC. It yields the protein CASSQDPSGRQFF.

The chain employs TRBV11-2 and TRBJ1-1, with D unresolved. This CDR3 has 16 amino acids. Deletions cut 4 bases from V and 1 base from J, with 16 bases between. Germline V lookup: CDR1 SGHAT, CDR2 FQNNGV. This CDR3 reads CASSSSKLRTNTEAFF. Here the CDR3 DNA reads TGTGCCAGCAGCTCCTCTAAACTTCGAACGAACACTGAAGCTTTCTTT.

The V call is TRBV15, the J call TRBJ2-3; TRBD2 matches at 14 bases. With V trimmed by 8 bases and J by 3 bases, 7 bases remained unmatched. Germline CDR1 reads LNHNV; CDR2 reads YYDKDF (reference sequence). This CDR3 region has 16 residues. The CDR3 sequence: CATAGLAGVGTDTQYF. Here the CDR3 DNA reads TGTGCCACCGCGGGACTAGCGGGAGTAGGGACAGATACGCAGTATTTT.

The chain carries TRBV18 and TRBJ1-6; D is possibly TRBD1 (5 bases). Germline CDR1 reads KGHSH; CDR2 reads LQKENI. The CDR3 spans 15 residues. The germline V and J ends were trimmed by 6 bases and 5 bases, with 14 bases remaining between them. The CDR3 DNA follows: TGTGCCAGCTCCCCCGGGACGGGCGATAATTCACCCCTCCACTTT. The encoded protein is CASSPGTGDNSPLHF.

The chain employs TRBV6-5 and TRBJ1-1; D gene ambiguous. The V gene lost 4 bases and the J gene lost 1 base, with 7 bases spanning the gap. Germline lookup yields CDR1 MNHEY and CDR2 SVGAGI. This CDR3 comprises 13 residues. The CDR3 sequence: CASSLEPNTEAFF. In DNA, the CDR3 is TGTGCCAGCAGTTTAGAGCCGAACACTGAAGCTTTCTTT.

The chain carries TRBV7-2 and TRBJ2-1; D is perhaps TRBD2 (6 bases). From germline, CDR1 is SGHTA and CDR2 FQGNSA. V shed 1 base and J shed 4 bases, with 11 bases lying between them. The CDR3 sequence is 15 residues long. CDR3 coding DNA: TGTGCCAGCAGCTTAGGCCGGGAGTTATACAATGAGCAGTTCTTC. This codes for CASSLGRELYNEQFF.

The J gene is TRBJ2-1, the V gene TRBV4-1; no firm D call. Germline assignment: CDR1 MGHRA and CDR2 YSYEKL. Trimming took off 3 bases at V and 3 bases at J, with 18 bases between the two ends. The CDR3 extends over 17 amino acids. The CDR3 loop reads CASSHPGRPDLYNEQFF. The CDR3 coding sequence is TGCGCCAGCAGCCACCCCGGGCGCCCCGACCTCTACAATGAGCAGTTCTTC.

This clone was found once. The V gene is TRBV28, the J gene TRBJ2-6; D is unresolved. With 5 bases removed from V and 1 base from J, the gap between germline ends came to 12 bases. Looked up from germline, CDR1 is MDHEN and CDR2 is SYDVKM. This CDR3 is 16 amino acids long. CDR3 loop: CASSPPGRSGANVLTF. DNA of the CDR3: TGTGCCAGCAGTCCACCCGGACGGTCTGGGGCCAACGTCCTGACTTTC.